This entry concerns a single T cell receptor beta chain. Its antigen remains unknown. These data originate in a study of shared clonotypes between healthy human individuals. Measured with immunoSEQ multiplex PCR; TCRdb has only the in-frame clones, and not every one. The sample contains approximately 1,500,000 clones, around 98% of which appear only once. Points from the study as a whole: Shared clonotypes: about 5% naive CD4, around 3.4% naive CD8, around 2.2% memory CD4, around 0.4% memory CD8. Relative to their counterparts shared across all four donors, non-shared clonotypes exhibited diminished generation probabilities. Read depth was anticipated to influence clonotype sharing among donors.

Trimming took 1 base from V and 2 from J; bases not matched to a gene: 5. This CDR3 contains 15 residues. The V gene's germline CDR1 is SGHDT and CDR2 YYEEEE. The sequence came from a man aged 25-45 years in good health. Sequenced sample: naive CD4+ T cells sorted from blood. The subset is: CD45RA+ positively selected. The chain has TRBV5-6 and TRBJ2-7; 8 positions agree with TRBD2. The CDR3: CASSLISGKAYEQYF. Here the CDR3 DNA reads TGTGCCAGCAGCTTGATTAGCGGGAAGGCCTACGAGCAGTACTTC.